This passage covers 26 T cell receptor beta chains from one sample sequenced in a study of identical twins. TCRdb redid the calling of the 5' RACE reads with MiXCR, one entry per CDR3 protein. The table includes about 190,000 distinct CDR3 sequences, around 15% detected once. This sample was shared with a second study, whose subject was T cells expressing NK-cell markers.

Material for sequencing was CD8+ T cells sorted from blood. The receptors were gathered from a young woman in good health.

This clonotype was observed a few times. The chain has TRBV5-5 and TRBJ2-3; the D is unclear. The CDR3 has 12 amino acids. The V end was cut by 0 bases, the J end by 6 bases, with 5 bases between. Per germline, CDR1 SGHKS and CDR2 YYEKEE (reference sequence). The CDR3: CASSLGFDTQYF. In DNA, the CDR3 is TGTGCCAGCAGCTTGGGCTTTGATACGCAGTATTTT.

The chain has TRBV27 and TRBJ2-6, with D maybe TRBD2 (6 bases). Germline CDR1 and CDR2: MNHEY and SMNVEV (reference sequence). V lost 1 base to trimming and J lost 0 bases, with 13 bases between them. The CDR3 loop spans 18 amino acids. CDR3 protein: CASSLYASVGSGANVLTF. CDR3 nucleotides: TGTGCCAGCAGTTTATACGCTAGCGTGGGCTCTGGGGCCAACGTCCTGACTTTC. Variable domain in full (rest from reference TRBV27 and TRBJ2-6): EAQVTQNPRYLITVTGKKLTVTCSQNMNHEYMSWYRQDPGLGLRQIYYSMNVEVTDKGDVPEGYKVSRKEKRNFPLILESPSPNQTSLYFCASSLYASVGSGANVLTFGAGSRLTVL.

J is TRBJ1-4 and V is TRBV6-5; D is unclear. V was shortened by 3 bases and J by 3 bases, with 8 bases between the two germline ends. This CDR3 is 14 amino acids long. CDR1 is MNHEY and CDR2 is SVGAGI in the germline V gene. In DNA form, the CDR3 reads TGTGCCAGCAGTTATTTGGGAGCTAATGAAAAACTGTTTTTT. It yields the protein CASSYLGANEKLFF.

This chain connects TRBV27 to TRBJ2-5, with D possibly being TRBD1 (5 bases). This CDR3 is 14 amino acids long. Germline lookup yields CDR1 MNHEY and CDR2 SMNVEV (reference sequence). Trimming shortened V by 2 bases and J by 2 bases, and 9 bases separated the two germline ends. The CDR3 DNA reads TGTGCCAGCAGTTTAAGGGGATGGCAAGAGACCCAGTACTTC. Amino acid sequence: CASSLRGWQETQYF.

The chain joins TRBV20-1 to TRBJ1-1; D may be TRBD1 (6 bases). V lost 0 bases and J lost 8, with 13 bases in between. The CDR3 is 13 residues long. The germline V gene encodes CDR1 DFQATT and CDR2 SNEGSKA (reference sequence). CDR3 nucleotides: TGCAGTGCTAGAGATTGGGGGCTTACAGAAGCTTTCTTT. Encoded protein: CSARDWGLTEAFF.

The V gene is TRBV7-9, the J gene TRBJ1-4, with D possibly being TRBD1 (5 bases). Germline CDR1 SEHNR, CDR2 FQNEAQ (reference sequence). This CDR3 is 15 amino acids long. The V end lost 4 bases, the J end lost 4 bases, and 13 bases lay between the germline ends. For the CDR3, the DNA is TGTGCCAGCAGCTCACCAGACAGCGATAATGAAAAACTGTTTTTT. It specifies CASSSPDSDNEKLFF.

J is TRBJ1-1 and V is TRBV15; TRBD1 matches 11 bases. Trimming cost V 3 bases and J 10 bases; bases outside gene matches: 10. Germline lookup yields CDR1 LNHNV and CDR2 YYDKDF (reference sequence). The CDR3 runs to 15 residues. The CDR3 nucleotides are TGTGCCACCAGCAGTGAACACCCCGGGACAGGGGGAGCTTTCTTT. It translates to CATSSEHPGTGGAFF.

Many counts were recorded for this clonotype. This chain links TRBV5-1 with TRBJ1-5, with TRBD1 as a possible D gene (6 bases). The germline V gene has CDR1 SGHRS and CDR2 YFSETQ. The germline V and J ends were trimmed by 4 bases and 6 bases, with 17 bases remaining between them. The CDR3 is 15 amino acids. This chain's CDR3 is CASSGGRVLRQPQHF. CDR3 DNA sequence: TGCGCCAGCAGCGGGGGCAGGGTATTGCGTCAGCCCCAGCATTTT. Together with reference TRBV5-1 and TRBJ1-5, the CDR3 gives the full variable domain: KAGVTQTPRYLIKTRGQQVTLSCSPISGHRSVSWYQQTPGQGLQFLFEYFSETQRNKGNFPGRFSGRQFSNSRSEMNVSTLELGDSALYLCASSGGRVLRQPQHFGDGTRLSIL.

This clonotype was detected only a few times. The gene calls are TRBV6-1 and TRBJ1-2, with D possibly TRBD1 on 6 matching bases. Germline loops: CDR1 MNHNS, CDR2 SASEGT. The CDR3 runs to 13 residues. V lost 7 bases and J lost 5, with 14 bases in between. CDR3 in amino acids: CASKTTGLYGYTF. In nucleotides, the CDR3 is TGTGCCAGCAAGACGACAGGACTATATGGCTACACCTTC.

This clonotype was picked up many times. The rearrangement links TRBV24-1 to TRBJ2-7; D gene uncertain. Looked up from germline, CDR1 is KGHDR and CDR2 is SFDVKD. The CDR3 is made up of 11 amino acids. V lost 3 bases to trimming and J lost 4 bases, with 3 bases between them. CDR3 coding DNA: TGTGCCACCAGTGATGGGTACGAGCAGTACTTC. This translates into CATSDGYEQYF.

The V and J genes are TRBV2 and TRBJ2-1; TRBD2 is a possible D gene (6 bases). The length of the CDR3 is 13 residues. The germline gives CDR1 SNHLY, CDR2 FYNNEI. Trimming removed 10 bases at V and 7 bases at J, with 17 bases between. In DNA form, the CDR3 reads TGTGCCATAATAGGGACGGGGGTGAATGAGCAGTTCTTC. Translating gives CAIIGTGVNEQFF.

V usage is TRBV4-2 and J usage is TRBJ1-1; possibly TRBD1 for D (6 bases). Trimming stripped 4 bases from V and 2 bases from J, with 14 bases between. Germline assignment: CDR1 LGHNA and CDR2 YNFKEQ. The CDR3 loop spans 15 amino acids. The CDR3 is CASSPRGQRNTEAFF. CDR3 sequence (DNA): TGTGCCAGCAGCCCGCGAGGACAGCGAAACACTGAAGCTTTCTTT.

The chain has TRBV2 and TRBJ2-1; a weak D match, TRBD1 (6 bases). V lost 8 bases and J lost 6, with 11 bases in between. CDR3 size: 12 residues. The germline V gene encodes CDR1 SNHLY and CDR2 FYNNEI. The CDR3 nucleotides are TGTGCCAGCCTTTCAGGGGCCAATGAGCAGTTCTTC. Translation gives CASLSGANEQFF.

The CDR3 DNA reads as TGCGCCAGCAGTCGTACAGGGGGGTCCTACAATGAGCAGTTCTTC. Translated: CASSRTGGSYNEQFF. This chain connects TRBV4-1 to TRBJ2-1; 8 bases match TRBD1. The CDR3 contains 15 residues. Losses at the gene ends were 6 bases for V and 1 base for J; bases not matched to a gene: 5. The germline V gene encodes CDR1 MGHRA and CDR2 YSYEKL.

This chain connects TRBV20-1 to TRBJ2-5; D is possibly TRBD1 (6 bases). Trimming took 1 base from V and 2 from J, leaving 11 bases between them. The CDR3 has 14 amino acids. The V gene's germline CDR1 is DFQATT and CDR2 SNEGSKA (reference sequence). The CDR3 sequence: CSARGGQFQETQYF. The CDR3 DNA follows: TGCAGTGCTAGAGGGGGGCAGTTTCAAGAGACCCAGTACTTC.

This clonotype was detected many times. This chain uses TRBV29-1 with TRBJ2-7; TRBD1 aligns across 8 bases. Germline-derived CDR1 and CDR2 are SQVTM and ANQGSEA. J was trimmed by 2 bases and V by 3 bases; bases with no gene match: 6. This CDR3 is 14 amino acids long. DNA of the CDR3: TGCAGCGTTGAGGTAATGGACAGGGCCTACGAGCAGTACTTC. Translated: CSVEVMDRAYEQYF.

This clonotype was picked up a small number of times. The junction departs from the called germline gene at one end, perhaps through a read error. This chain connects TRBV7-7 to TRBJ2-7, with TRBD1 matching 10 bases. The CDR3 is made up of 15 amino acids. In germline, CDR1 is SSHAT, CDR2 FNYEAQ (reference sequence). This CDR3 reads CASSPGTGEVYEQYF. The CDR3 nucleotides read TGTGCTAGCAGCCCAGGGACAGGGGAAGTCTACGAGCAGTACTTC.

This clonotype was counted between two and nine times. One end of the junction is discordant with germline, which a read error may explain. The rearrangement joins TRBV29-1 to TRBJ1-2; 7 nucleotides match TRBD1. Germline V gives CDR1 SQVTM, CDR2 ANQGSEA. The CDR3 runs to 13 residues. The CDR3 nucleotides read TGCAGCGGTGAAAGAGGTGGACAGGATGGCTACACCTTC. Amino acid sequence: CSGERGGQDGYTF.

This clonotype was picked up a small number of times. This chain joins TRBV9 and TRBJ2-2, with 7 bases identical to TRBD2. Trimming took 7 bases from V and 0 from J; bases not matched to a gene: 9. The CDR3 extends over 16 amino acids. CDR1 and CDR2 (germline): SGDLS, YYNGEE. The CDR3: CASSPAGVPNTGELFF. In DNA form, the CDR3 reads TGTGCCAGCTCCCCCGCGGGGGTACCGAACACCGGGGAGCTGTTTTTT. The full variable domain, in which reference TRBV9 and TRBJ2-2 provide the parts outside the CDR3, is DSGVTQTPKHLITATGQRVTLRCSPRSGDLSVYWYQQSLDQGLQFLIQYYNGEERAKGNILERFSAQQFPDLHSELNLSSLELGDSALYFCASSPAGVPNTGELFFGEGSRLTVL.

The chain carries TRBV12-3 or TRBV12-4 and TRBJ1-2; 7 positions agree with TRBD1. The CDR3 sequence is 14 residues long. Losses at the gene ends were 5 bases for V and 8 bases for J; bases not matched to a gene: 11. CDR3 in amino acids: CASSPSETGNGYTF. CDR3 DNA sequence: TGTGCCAGCAGTCCCTCAGAGACAGGGAACGGCTACACCTTC.

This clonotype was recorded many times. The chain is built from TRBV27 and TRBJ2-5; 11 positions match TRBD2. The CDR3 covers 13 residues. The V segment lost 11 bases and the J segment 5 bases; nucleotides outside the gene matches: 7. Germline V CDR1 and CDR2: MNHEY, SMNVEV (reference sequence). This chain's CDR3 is CASQTSGSETQYF. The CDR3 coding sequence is TGTGCCTCCCAAACTAGCGGGAGCGAGACCCAGTACTTC.

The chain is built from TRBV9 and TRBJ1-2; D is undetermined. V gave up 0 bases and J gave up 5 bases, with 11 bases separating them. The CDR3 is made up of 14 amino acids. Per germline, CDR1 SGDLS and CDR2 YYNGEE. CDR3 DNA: TGTGCCAGCAGCGTAGAAGGCAGTTTTTATGGCTACACCTTC. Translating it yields CASSVEGSFYGYTF.

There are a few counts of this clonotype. CDR3 bases: TGTGCCAGCAGCAAAAGAAAACACACATCCTACGAGCAGTACTTC. Translated: CASSKRKHTSYEQYF. This sequence joins TRBV21-1 and TRBJ2-7. TRBV21-1 is a recognized pseudogene. The CDR3 is 15 amino acids.

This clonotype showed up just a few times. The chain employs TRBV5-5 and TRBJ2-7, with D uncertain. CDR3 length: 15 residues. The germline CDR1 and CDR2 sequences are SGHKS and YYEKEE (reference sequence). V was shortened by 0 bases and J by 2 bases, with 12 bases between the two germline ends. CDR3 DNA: TGTGCCAGCAGCTTGGTAGCTTCCCCGGCCTACGAGCAGTACTTC. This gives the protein CASSLVASPAYEQYF.

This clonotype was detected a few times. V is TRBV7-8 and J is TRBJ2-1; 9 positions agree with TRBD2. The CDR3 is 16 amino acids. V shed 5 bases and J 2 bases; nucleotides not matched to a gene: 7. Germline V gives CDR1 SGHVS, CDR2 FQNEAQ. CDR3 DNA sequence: TGTGCCAGCAGCGAACCGGGACTAGCCCCCTACAATGAGCAGTTCTTC. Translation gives CASSEPGLAPYNEQFF. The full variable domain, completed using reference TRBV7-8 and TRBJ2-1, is GAGVSQSPRYKVAKRGQDVALRCDPISGHVSLFWYQQALGQGPEFLTYFQNEAQLDKSGLPSDRFFAERPEGSVSTLKIQRTQQEDSAVYLCASSEPGLAPYNEQFFGPGTRLTVL.

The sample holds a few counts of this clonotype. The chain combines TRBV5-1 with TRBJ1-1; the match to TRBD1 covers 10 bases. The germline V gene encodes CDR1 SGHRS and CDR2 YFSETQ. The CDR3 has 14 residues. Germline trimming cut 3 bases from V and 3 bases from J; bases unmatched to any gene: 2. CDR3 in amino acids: CASSWGTGDTEAFF. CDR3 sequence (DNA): TGCGCCAGCAGCTGGGGGACAGGGGACACTGAAGCTTTCTTT.